These 24 T cell receptor beta chains share one sample of origin, sequenced in a study of PD-L1 blockade in urothelial cancer. Sequencing used immunoSEQ multiplex PCR; TCRdb keeps in-frame clones, though not all of them. The repertoire has 60,000 to 75,000 clones, 80% to 85% of them found once; the top ten carry about 8.6%. Indicated time point: pretreatment peripheral blood. Sequencing used PBMCs, obtained around atezolizumab (anti-PD-L1) treatment. The receptors shown here come from a woman in her 70s with urothelial cancer.

This clone came up once. The V and J genes are TRBV25-1 and TRBJ2-7; 12 bases agree with TRBD2. This CDR3 has 12 amino acids. Germline loops: CDR1 MGHDK, CDR2 SYGVNS. The junction had 3 bases not matched to a gene; V was cut back by 8 bases and J by 7 bases. CDR3 sequence: CASRGTSGEQYF. The CDR3 DNA is TGTGCCAGCCGCGGGACTAGCGGGGAGCAGTACTTC.

The V call is TRBV7-2, the J call TRBJ2-5; a weak D match, TRBD2 (6 bases). The V end was cut by 5 bases, the J end by 5 bases, with 15 bases between. CDR1 and CDR2 (germline): SGHTA, FQGNSA. CDR3 length: 14 amino acids. CDR3 loop: CASSPRLDSETQYF. The CDR3 DNA sequence: TGTGCCAGCAGCCCGCGACTAGATAGTGAGACCCAGTACTTC.

This rearrangement joins TRBV6-1 to TRBJ1-6; 8 positions agree with TRBD1. CDR1 MNHNS and CDR2 SASEGT come from the germline V gene. The junction had 4 bases not matched to a gene; V was cut back by 2 bases and J by 7 bases. The CDR3 extends over 15 amino acids. Here the CDR3 reads CASSESPGGNSPLHF. DNA of the CDR3: TGTGCCAGCAGTGAAAGCCCAGGGGGCAATTCACCCCTCCACTTT.

The gene calls are TRBV7-9 and TRBJ2-7; 8 nucleotides line up with TRBD2. Germline assignment: CDR1 SEHNR and CDR2 FQNEAQ (reference sequence). This CDR3 contains 13 residues. The junction had 2 bases not matched to a gene; V was cut back by 4 bases and J by 3 bases. The CDR3 DNA sequence: TGTGCCAGCAGCTGGGGACTAGTCTACGAGCAGTACTTC. Translating gives CASSWGLVYEQYF.

The chain is built from TRBV11-3 and TRBJ2-7; possibly TRBD2 for D (7 bases). The CDR3 is made up of 15 amino acids. V shed 5 bases and J shed 4 bases, with 18 bases lying between them. Germline V gives CDR1 SGHNT, CDR2 YENEEA. The CDR3 DNA reads as TGTGCCAGCAGCCAAGGACTAGGGGGGGTTTACGAGCAGTACTTC. Translated: CASSQGLGGVYEQYF. The variable domain in full, completed from reference TRBV11-3 and TRBJ2-7, reads EAGVVQSPRYKIIEKKQPVAFWCNPISGHNTLYWYLQNLGQGPELLIRYENEEAVDDSQLPKDRFSAERLKGVDSTLKIQPAELGDSAVYLCASSQGLGGVYEQYFGPGTRLTVT.

The chain carries TRBV5-6 and TRBJ1-3, with D unresolved. From germline, CDR1 is SGHDT and CDR2 YYEEEE. With 0 bases removed from V and 0 bases from J, the gap between germline ends came to 7 bases. This CDR3 has 15 residues. The chain's CDR3 is CASSLGSYSGNTIYF. The CDR3 DNA reads TGTGCCAGCAGCTTGGGTAGCTACTCTGGAAACACCATATATTTT.

The J gene is TRBJ1-2, the V gene TRBV5-6, with TRBD1 matching 8 bases. In germline, CDR1 is SGHDT, CDR2 YYEEEE. V was clipped by 2 bases and J by 7 bases; unmatched bases: 4. This CDR3 is built from 13 residues. DNA for the CDR3: TGTGCCAGCAGCTTTACAGGGGGACGTGGCTACACCTTC. It codes for CASSFTGGRGYTF.

The genes are TRBV5-1 and TRBJ2-1; 12 positions match TRBD2. The CDR3 covers 15 residues. The germline V gene encodes CDR1 SGHRS and CDR2 YFSETQ. Losses at the gene ends were 5 bases for V and 7 bases for J; bases not matched to a gene: 7. For the CDR3, the DNA is TGCGCCAGCAGAACAGGACTAGCGGGGTATAATGAGCAGTTCTTC. Its protein is CASRTGLAGYNEQFF. The whole variable domain, filled in from reference TRBV5-1 and TRBJ2-1, reads KAGVTQTPRYLIKTRGQQVTLSCSPISGHRSVSWYQQTPGQGLQFLFEYFSETQRNKGNFPGRFSGRQFSNSRSEMNVSTLELGDSALYLCASRTGLAGYNEQFFGPGTRLTVL.

V and J are TRBV19 and TRBJ1-4; maybe TRBD1 (6 bases). The CDR3 loop spans 14 amino acids. Trimming took 5 bases from V and 7 from J, leaving 14 bases between them. CDR1 and CDR2 (germline): LNHDA, SQIVND (reference sequence). CDR3 sequence (DNA): TGTGCCAGTAGTCCCGGGACAAGTAGTGAAAAACTGTTTTTT. Protein sequence: CASSPGTSSEKLFF.

A single count supports this clone. J is TRBJ1-1 and V is TRBV10-3, with TRBD1 identical over 7 bases. Germline CDR1 ENHRY, CDR2 SYGVKD. Trimming at V came to 6 bases and at J to 2 bases, leaving 9 bases not matched to a gene. This CDR3 is built from 15 residues. The CDR3 protein is CAIRSSGGQNTEAFF. In DNA, the CDR3 is TGTGCCATCAGAAGTTCAGGGGGACAAAACACTGAAGCTTTCTTT.

This chain uses TRBV11-2 with TRBJ2-5, with D possibly TRBD2 on 5 matching bases. Germline V lookup: CDR1 SGHAT, CDR2 FQNNGV. Trimming left V 5 bases short and J 5 bases short, with 21 bases between. The CDR3 contains 16 residues. CDR3: CASSESLGVGWETQYF. The CDR3 coding sequence is TGTGCCAGCAGCGAATCCCTGGGAGTGGGTTGGGAGACCCAGTACTTC.

The chain links TRBV30 to TRBJ1-2; 10 bases agree with TRBD1. CDR1 and CDR2 (germline): GTSNPN, SVGIG (reference sequence). V shed 1 base and J 8 bases; nucleotides not matched to a gene: 7. The CDR3 loop spans 14 amino acids. CDR3 residues: CAWSATGGGRGYTF. In nucleotides, the CDR3 is TGTGCCTGGAGTGCGACAGGGGGCGGGCGAGGCTACACCTTC.

The chain carries TRBV18 and TRBJ1-2, with a weak D call TRBD1 (5 bases). V was pared by 2 bases and J by 5 bases, with 9 bases between. CDR1 and CDR2 from the germline V gene are KGHSH and LQKENI. The CDR3 is 13 residues long. CDR3 nucleotide sequence: TGTGCCAGCTCACCAGTAAAGGGGTATGGCTACACCTTC. This sequence encodes CASSPVKGYGYTF.

This sequence joins TRBV7-8 and TRBJ2-2; D ambiguous. The CDR3 totals 16 residues. From germline, CDR1 is SGHVS and CDR2 FQNEAQ. Trimming stripped 5 bases from V and 1 base from J, with 14 bases between. CDR3 in amino acids: CASSPRRVLNTGELFF. The CDR3 DNA sequence: TGTGCCAGCAGCCCCCGCCGGGTTCTGAACACCGGGGAGCTGTTTTTT.

The CDR3 protein is CASSATGQGNWEQYF. CDR3 coding DNA: TGCGCCAGCAGTGCCACGGGACAGGGAAACTGGGAGCAGTACTTC. The rearrangement joins TRBV10-1 to TRBJ2-7; 9 bases align to TRBD1. The trim removed 4 bases at V and 7 bases at J, leaving 11 bases unmatched. Germline CDR1 WNHNN, CDR2 SYGVQD (reference sequence). The CDR3 runs 15 residues.

The rearrangement links TRBV9 to TRBJ2-3, with 7 bases lining up with TRBD2. Germline V gene sequence: CDR1 SGDLS, CDR2 YYNGEE. CDR3 length equals 17 residues. V was pared by 0 bases and J by 1 base, with 8 bases of the junction left unmatched. CDR3: CASSVGNVAGRTDTQYF. In nucleotides, the CDR3 is TGTGCCAGCAGCGTAGGGAACGTAGCGGGTCGCACAGATACGCAGTATTTT.

The chain is built from TRBV4-1 and TRBJ2-5, with 7 positions matching TRBD2. Per germline, CDR1 MGHRA and CDR2 YSYEKL. The CDR3 contains 16 residues. The junction had 12 bases not matched to a gene; V was cut back by 3 bases and J by 5 bases. CDR3 amino acids: CASSQGLADPRETQYF. The CDR3 DNA is TGCGCCAGCAGCCAGGGGCTAGCGGACCCTCGGGAGACCCAGTACTTC.

This rearrangement joins TRBV30 to TRBJ2-2; 7 nucleotides agree with TRBD2. After removal of 5 bases from V and 0 bases from J, the junction contained 3 bases not matched to a gene. Germline V gene sequence: CDR1 GTSNPN, CDR2 SVGIG (reference sequence). This CDR3 comprises 14 residues. The CDR3 loop reads CAWGGGSNTGELFF. The CDR3 region has the DNA TGTGCCTGGGGGGGAGGGTCGAACACCGGGGAGCTGTTTTTT.

V is TRBV30 and J is TRBJ2-5, with 13 positions matching TRBD2. After removal of 1 base from V and 5 bases from J, the junction contained 10 bases not matched to a gene. The germline V gene encodes CDR1 GTSNPN and CDR2 SVGIG (reference sequence). The CDR3 covers 17 residues. CDR3: CAWSATRTSGSIETQYF. In nucleotides, the CDR3 is TGTGCCTGGAGTGCGACCCGGACTAGCGGGAGTATCGAGACCCAGTACTTC.

This sequence joins TRBV5-1 and TRBJ2-3, with TRBD2 matching 14 bases. This CDR3 comprises 17 residues. The V segment lost 0 bases and the J segment 8 bases; nucleotides outside the gene matches: 8. The germline V gene encodes CDR1 SGHRS and CDR2 YFSETQ. CDR3 in amino acids: CASSLAGLAGVGGTQYF. The CDR3 region has the DNA TGCGCCAGCAGCTTGGCGGGACTAGCGGGAGTTGGGGGTACGCAGTATTTT.

The V and J genes are TRBV7-6 and TRBJ2-2, with D tentatively TRBD2 (5 bases). The CDR3 is made up of 14 amino acids. V lost 5 bases and J 3 bases, leaving 10 bases between the germline ends. Germline V gives CDR1 SGHVS, CDR2 FNYEAQ. The CDR3 nucleotides read TGTGCCAGCAGCCTGGACGGGGACACCGGGGAGCTGTTTTTT. Translated, it gives CASSLDGDTGELFF.

The sample holds a few counts of this clone. This chain links TRBV9 with TRBJ2-3; unclear D gene. Germline V lookup: CDR1 SGDLS, CDR2 YYNGEE. The CDR3 totals 12 residues. V gave up 4 bases and J gave up 0 bases, with 3 bases separating them. As DNA, the CDR3 is TGTGCCAGCAGCTTAAGCACAGATACGCAGTATTTT. It encodes CASSLSTDTQYF.

The chain carries TRBV5-1 and TRBJ1-1; D ambiguous. V was shortened by 4 bases and J by 0 bases, with 10 bases between the two germline ends. CDR1 and CDR2 from the germline V gene are SGHRS and YFSETQ. This CDR3 comprises 14 residues. The CDR3 is CASSPSSLNTEAFF. The CDR3 bases are TGCGCCAGCAGCCCAAGTAGCCTGAACACTGAAGCTTTCTTT. Based on the CDR3 plus reference TRBV5-1 and TRBJ1-1, the full variable domain is KAGVTQTPRYLIKTRGQQVTLSCSPISGHRSVSWYQQTPGQGLQFLFEYFSETQRNKGNFPGRFSGRQFSNSRSEMNVSTLELGDSALYLCASSPSSLNTEAFFGQGTRLTVV.

The chain links TRBV27 to TRBJ2-2, with 8 bases matching TRBD2. The CDR3 consists of 14 residues. The V gene's germline CDR1 is MNHEY and CDR2 SMNVEV (reference sequence). V lost 8 bases, J lost 7 bases, and 9 bases stayed unmatched. The CDR3 region is CASGRGVANGELFF. CDR3 in DNA: TGTGCCAGCGGGCGGGGGGTAGCGAACGGGGAGCTGTTTTTT.